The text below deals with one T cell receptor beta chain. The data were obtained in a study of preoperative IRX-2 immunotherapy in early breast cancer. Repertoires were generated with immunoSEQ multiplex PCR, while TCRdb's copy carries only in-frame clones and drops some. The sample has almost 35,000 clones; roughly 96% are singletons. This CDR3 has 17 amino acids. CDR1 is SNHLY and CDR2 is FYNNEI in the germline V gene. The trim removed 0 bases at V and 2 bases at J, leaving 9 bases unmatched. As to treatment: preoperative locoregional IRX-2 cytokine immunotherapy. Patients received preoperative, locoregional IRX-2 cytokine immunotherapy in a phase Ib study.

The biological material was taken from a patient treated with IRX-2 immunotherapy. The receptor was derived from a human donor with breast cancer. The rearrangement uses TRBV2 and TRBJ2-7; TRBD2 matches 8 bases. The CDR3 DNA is TGTGCCAGCAGTGAAGCCAGGACTAGCCTATTTCCCTACGAGCAGTACTTC. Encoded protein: CASSEARTSLFPYEQYF.